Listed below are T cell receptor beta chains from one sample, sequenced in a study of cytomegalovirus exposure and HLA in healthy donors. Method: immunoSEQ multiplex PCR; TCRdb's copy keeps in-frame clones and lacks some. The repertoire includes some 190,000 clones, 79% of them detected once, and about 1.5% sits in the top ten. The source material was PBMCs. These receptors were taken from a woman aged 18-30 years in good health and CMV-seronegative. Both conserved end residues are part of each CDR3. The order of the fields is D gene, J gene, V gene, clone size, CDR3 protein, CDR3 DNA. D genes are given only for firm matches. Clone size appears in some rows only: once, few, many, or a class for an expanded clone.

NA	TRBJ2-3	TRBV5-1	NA	CASSLDFTDTQYF	TGCGCCAGCAGCTTGGACTTCACAGATACGCAGTATTTT
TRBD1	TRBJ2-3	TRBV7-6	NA	CASSLGQGTDTQYF	TGTGCCAGCAGCCTCGGACAGGGCACAGATACGCAGTATTTT
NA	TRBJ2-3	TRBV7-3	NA	CASSLFGVQSDTQYF	TGTGCCAGCAGCTTATTCGGAGTTCAGTCAGATACGCAGTATTTT
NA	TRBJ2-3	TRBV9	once	CASSVATGEGTDTQYF	TGTGCCAGCAGCGTAGCTACGGGAGAGGGGACAGATACGCAGTATTTT
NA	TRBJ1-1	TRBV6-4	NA	CASSTEGGSTEAFF	TGTGCCAGCAGTACGGAGGGAGGCAGCACTGAAGCTTTCTTT
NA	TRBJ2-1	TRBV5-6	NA	CASTHRTEKSSYNEQFF	TGTGCCAGCACCCACAGGACGGAAAAAAGCTCCTACAATGAGCAGTTCTTC
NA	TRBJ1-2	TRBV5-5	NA	CASSLTNNYGYTF	TGTGCCAGCAGCTTGACAAATAACTATGGCTACACCTTC
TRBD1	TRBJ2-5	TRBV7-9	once	CASSPKDRGQETQYF	TGTGCCAGCAGCCCAAAGGACAGGGGACAAGAGACCCAGTACTTC
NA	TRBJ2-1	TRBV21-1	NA	CASSKLAGLAGRTSWGGQFF	TGTGCCAGCAGCAAATTGGCGGGACTAGCGGGTCGTACCTCCTGGGGTGGGCAGTTCTTC
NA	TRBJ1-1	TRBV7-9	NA	CASSAGGGVGEKAFF	TGTGCCAGCAGCGCTGGGGGGGGCGTAGGGGAAAAAGCTTTCTTT
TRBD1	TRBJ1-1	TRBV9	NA	CASSGRTGPEAFF	TGTGCCAGCAGCGGTCGGACAGGGCCTGAAGCTTTCTTT
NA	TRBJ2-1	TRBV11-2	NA	CASSLVFDEQFF	TGTGCCAGCAGCTTAGTGTTCGATGAGCAGTTCTTC
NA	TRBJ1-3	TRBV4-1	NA	CASSHPGHGNTIYF	TGCGCCAGCAGCCACCCAGGGCATGGAAACACCATATATTTT
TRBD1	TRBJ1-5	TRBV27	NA	CASSFQGQGDQPQHF	TGTGCCAGCAGTTTCCAGGGACAGGGAGATCAGCCCCAGCATTTT
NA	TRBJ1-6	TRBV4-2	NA	CASSQDVLEGNSPLHF	TGTGCCAGCAGCCAAGATGTCCTTGAGGGTAATTCACCCCTCCACTTT
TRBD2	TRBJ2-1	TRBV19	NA	CASSRASGGAISSYNEQFF	TGTGCCAGTAGTCGTGCTAGCGGGGGGGCCATAAGCTCCTACAATGAGCAGTTCTTC
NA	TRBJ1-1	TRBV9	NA	CASSVVPGSNTEAFF	TGTGCCAGCAGCGTAGTTCCGGGTTCTAACACTGAAGCTTTCTTT
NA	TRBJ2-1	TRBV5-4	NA	CASSWFQRSSYNEQFF	TGTGCCAGCAGCTGGTTTCAGAGGAGCTCCTACAATGAGCAGTTCTTC
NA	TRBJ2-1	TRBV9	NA	CASSVVGETGVHNEQFF	TGTGCCAGCAGCGTAGTTGGCGAAACGGGGGTGCACAATGAGCAGTTCTTC
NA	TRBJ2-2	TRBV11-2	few	CASSLVGVGVNTGELFF	TGTGCCAGCAGCTTAGTTGGAGTAGGGGTCAACACCGGGGAGCTGTTTTTT
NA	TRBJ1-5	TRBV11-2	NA	CASSLDFGYNQPQHF	TGTGCCAGCAGCTTAGATTTCGGGTACAATCAGCCCCAGCATTTT
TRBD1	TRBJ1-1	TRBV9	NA	CASSTLPGPGGANTEAFF	TGTGCCAGCAGCACACTTCCTGGGCCAGGGGGCGCGAACACTGAAGCTTTCTTT
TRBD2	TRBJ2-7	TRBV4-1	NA	CASSQEARGAYEQYF	TGCGCCAGCAGCCAAGAGGCGCGGGGGGCCTACGAGCAGTACTTC
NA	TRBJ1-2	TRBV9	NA	CASSVEERGYTF	TGTGCCAGCAGCGTAGAGGAGAGGGGCTACACCTTC
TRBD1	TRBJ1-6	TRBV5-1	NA	CASSLVGTVKTYNSPLHF	TGCGCCAGCAGCTTGGTCGGGACAGTGAAGACGTATAATTCACCCCTCCACTTT
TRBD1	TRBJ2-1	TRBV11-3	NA	CASSQIGGTGDEQFF	TGTGCCAGCAGCCAAATTGGCGGGACAGGCGATGAGCAGTTCTTC
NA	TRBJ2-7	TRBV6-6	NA	CASPAQGHEQYF	TGTGCCAGCCCAGCTCAGGGCCACGAGCAGTACTTC
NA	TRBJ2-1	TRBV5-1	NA	CASSTSTTRSYNEQFF	TGCGCCAGCAGCACCTCGACTACGAGGTCCTACAATGAGCAGTTCTTC
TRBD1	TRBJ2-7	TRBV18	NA	CASSPSGGQGFGRDEQYF	TGTGCCAGCTCACCATCGGGGGGACAGGGGTTCGGCCGGGACGAGCAGTACTTC
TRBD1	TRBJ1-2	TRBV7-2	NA	CASSSNTGVYNYGYTF	TGTGCCAGCAGCTCGAACACAGGGGTCTACAACTATGGCTACACCTTC
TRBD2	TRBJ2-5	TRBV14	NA	CASSQTTGTRAETQYF	TGTGCCAGCAGTCAAACTACCGGGACTAGAGCCGAGACCCAGTACTTC
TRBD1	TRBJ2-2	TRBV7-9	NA	CASRRGTGRAGELFF	TGTGCCAGCAGGCGAGGGACAGGGAGGGCCGGGGAGCTGTTTTTT
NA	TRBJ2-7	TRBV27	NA	CASSSRGRGEQYF	TGTGCCAGCAGTTCACGCGGACGGGGCGAGCAGTACTTC
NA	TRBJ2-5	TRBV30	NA	CAWSVGVGLETQYF	TGTGCCTGGAGTGTAGGGGTAGGGCTAGAGACCCAGTACTTC
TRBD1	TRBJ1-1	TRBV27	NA	CASSLGTGPPNTEAFF	TGTGCCAGCAGTTTAGGGACAGGTCCTCCCAACACTGAAGCTTTCTTT
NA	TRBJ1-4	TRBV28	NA	CASSNRISATNEKLFF	TGTGCCAGCAGTAACAGGATTTCCGCAACTAATGAAAAACTGTTTTTT
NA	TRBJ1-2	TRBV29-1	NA	CSVEGRADGYTF	TGCAGCGTTGAGGGCAGGGCAGATGGCTACACCTTC
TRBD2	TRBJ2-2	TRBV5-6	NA	CASSGHSGTLAGELFF	TGTGCCAGCAGCGGACATAGCGGGACCCTTGCCGGGGAGCTGTTTTTT
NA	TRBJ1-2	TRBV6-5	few	CATQKGLSGGYTF	TGTGCCACCCAGAAGGGGTTGTCTGGTGGCTACACCTTC
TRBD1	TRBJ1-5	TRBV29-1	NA	CSVRQGTNQPQHF	TGCAGCGTCCGACAGGGAACCAATCAGCCCCAGCATTTT
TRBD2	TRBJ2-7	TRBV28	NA	CASSLLGLDYEQYF	TGTGCCAGCAGTTTGTTGGGACTAGACTACGAGCAGTACTTC
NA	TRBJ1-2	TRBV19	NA	CASMGGKNYGYTF	TGTGCCAGTATGGGGGGGAAAAACTATGGCTACACCTTC
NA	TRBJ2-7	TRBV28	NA	CASSRPKKQYRRVSYEQYF	TGTGCCAGCAGCCGCCCTAAAAAGCAGTACAGGCGTGTCTCCTACGAGCAGTACTTC
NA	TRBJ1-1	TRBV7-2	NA	CASSNIGHGTEAFF	TGTGCCAGCAGCAATATCGGACACGGTACTGAAGCTTTCTTT
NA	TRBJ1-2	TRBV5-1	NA	CASSLGDLIEIYGYTF	TGCGCCAGCAGCCTTGGGGACTTAATAGAGATCTATGGCTACACCTTC
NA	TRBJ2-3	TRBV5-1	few	CASSLVGGDTQYF	TGCGCCAGCAGCTTGGTGGGAGGCGATACGCAGTATTTT
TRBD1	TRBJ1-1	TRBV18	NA	CASSLTGMTEAFF	TGTGCCAGCTCACTGACAGGGATGACTGAAGCTTTCTTT
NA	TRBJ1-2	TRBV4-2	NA	CASSQDTGVQGYTF	TGTGCCAGCAGCCAAGATACGGGGGTTCAAGGCTACACCTTC
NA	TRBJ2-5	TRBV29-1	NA	CSVDGRGIQETQYF	TGCAGCGTTGACGGAAGAGGGATTCAAGAGACCCAGTACTTC
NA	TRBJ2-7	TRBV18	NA	CASRDKSSYEQYF	TGTGCCAGTAGGGACAAGAGCTCCTACGAGCAGTACTTC
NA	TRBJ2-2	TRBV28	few	CASSLFQGTGELFF	TGTGCCAGCAGTTTATTCCAGGGCACCGGGGAGCTGTTTTTT
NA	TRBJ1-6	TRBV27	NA	CASSPGSRFQSPLHF	TGTGCCAGCAGTCCCGGGTCGCGATTTCAATCACCCCTCCACTTT
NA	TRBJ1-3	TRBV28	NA	CASSFLGVGNTIYF	TGTGCCAGCAGTTTCCTCGGGGTTGGAAACACCATATATTTT
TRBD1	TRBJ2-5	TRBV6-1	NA	CASREQGAWETQYF	TGTGCCAGCCGCGAACAGGGGGCGTGGGAGACCCAGTACTTC
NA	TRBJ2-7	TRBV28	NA	CASSLHDTVLGYEQYF	TGTGCCAGCAGCCTTCATGATACCGTGCTAGGCTACGAGCAGTACTTC